What follows describes a single T cell receptor (beta chain). The data were taken from a study of blood T cell repertoires in COVID-19. Overall study: The United States, Italy and Spain were the sources of the acute and convalescent COVID-19 samples. Nucleic acid was either cDNA or gDNA, and it came from T cells, B-cell-depleted T cells, or PBMCs.

CDR1 and CDR2 (germline): KGHDR, SFDVKD. With 2 bases removed from V and 1 base from J, the gap between germline ends came to 13 bases. CDR3 length: 16 residues. Using immunoSEQ multiplex PCR, the repertoire was profiled, and TCRdb retains in-frame clones only, with some absent. Here the sample spans about 140,000 clones, 65% to 80% being singletons. Sequenced sample: peripheral blood. This chain connects TRBV24-1 to TRBJ2-5, with D maybe TRBD1 (6 bases). The sequence was collected from a man in his fifties or sixties with acute or convalescent COVID-19. CDR3 in amino acids: CATSDSGRGPQETQYF. The CDR3 DNA is TGTGCCACCAGTGATTCCGGCAGGGGCCCCCAAGAGACCCAGTACTTC.